This T cell receptor (beta chain) is drawn from a study of OX40 agonist ivuxolimab in advanced cancers. The overall study: Ivuxolimab is a fully human IgG2 antibody that activates OX40 (CD134).

The germline V and J ends were trimmed by 7 bases and 7 bases, with 16 bases remaining between them. Germline V gene lookup returns CDR1 MNHEY and CDR2 SVGAGI. CDR3 length: 13 amino acids. General study results and limits: Doses of 0.1 to 3.0 mg/kg were accompanied by clonal expansion of CD4+ and CD8+ blood T cells by week 6.

Libraries were prepared by immunoSEQ multiplex PCR; TCRdb keeps only in-frame clonotypes and omits some of them. Among about 81,000 clones listed, just over 90% were seen once. A remark on this clone: Its antigen is not identified.

This TCR came from an adult with an advanced solid tumor such as melanoma, head and neck, liver or kidney cancer. The sequenced sample was CD4+ or CD8+ T cells sorted from blood, obtained in a trial of the OX40 agonist ivuxolimab. This chain links TRBV6-5 with TRBJ1-2; tentative D call: TRBD1 (6 bases). CDR3 nucleotide sequence: TGTGCCAGCACCCACGGGGGGGCGAGTGGCTACACCTTC. It is translated as CASTHGGASGYTF.